The 13 T cell receptor beta chains in this list originate from one sample, sequenced in a study of T-cell memory formation after mild COVID-19. TCRdb ran MiXCR on the 5' RACE reads and lists one entry per CDR3 protein. The top ten clones hold 7.5% to 9.5% of a sample with fewer than 550,000 distinct CDR3 sequences, 20% of them seen once. Specimen: PBMCs or a T cell subset sorted from them (not recorded which). These receptors were collected from an adult woman who had mild COVID-19 (a few samples of this study predate the infection). Cell type and time point are not known.

This clonotype has just a few counts. The chain couples TRBV12-3 or TRBV12-4 to TRBJ1-3; D remains unclear. Between the trimmed V and J ends, which lost 6 bases and 3 bases, there was a span of 21 bases. The CDR3 is 17 amino acids. CDR3 protein: CASSYPKSTRSGNTIYF. CDR3 DNA sequence: TGTGCCAGCAGCTATCCTAAATCGACAAGAAGTGGAAACACCATATATTTT.

This clonotype was picked up many times. This chain joins TRBV12-3 or TRBV12-4 and TRBJ2-1, with 11 bases lining up with TRBD2. The CDR3 covers 17 residues. J lost 2 bases, V lost 3 bases, and 6 bases had no gene match. The CDR3 nucleotides read TGTGCCAGCAGTTTTGGGCTAGCGGGGGGTACCTACAATGAGCAGTTCTTC. It translates to CASSFGLAGGTYNEQFF.

Only a few counts were recorded for this clonotype. V usage is TRBV6-5 and J usage is TRBJ2-7; D is unclear. Trimming left V 6 bases short and J 0 bases short, with 15 bases between. The CDR3 consists of 15 residues. The germline V gene encodes CDR1 MNHEY and CDR2 SVGAGI. In DNA, the CDR3 is TGTGCCAGCAGCTTAACCGGTGCCAGCTCCTACGAGCAGTACTTC. It translates to CASSLTGASSYEQYF.

The V call is TRBV6-5, the J call TRBJ2-5, with D perhaps matching TRBD2 (6 bases). Trimming cost V 3 bases and J 4 bases, with 9 bases left between them. Germline V CDR1 and CDR2: MNHEY, SVGAGI. The CDR3 has 13 residues. The CDR3 protein is CASSYGGAETQYF. CDR3 coding DNA: TGTGCCAGCAGTTATGGAGGGGCAGAGACCCAGTACTTC.

V usage is TRBV6-2 or TRBV6-3 and J usage is TRBJ1-2; possibly TRBD1 for D (5 bases). Germline V gene sequence: CDR1 MNHEY, CDR2 SVGEGT. With 5 bases removed from V and 1 base from J, the gap between germline ends came to 17 bases. This CDR3 spans 16 amino acids. Here the CDR3 reads CASSRGVGERNYGYTF. In nucleotides, the CDR3 is TGTGCCAGCAGTCGCGGAGTGGGGGAACGTAACTATGGCTACACCTTC.

The rearrangement uses TRBV10-3 and TRBJ1-2, with D unresolved. This CDR3 spans 16 amino acids. V dropped 3 bases and J dropped 4 bases, with 18 bases sitting between them. CDR1 is ENHRY, CDR2 SYGVKD, per germline. The CDR3 spells CAISERTDPRSYGYTF. Written as DNA, the CDR3 is TGTGCCATCAGTGAACGGACGGACCCTCGTTCCTATGGCTACACCTTC.

This clonotype was found many times. V usage is TRBV18 and J usage is TRBJ1-3; D may be TRBD1 (6 bases). The germline CDR1 and CDR2 sequences are KGHSH and LQKENI. This CDR3 spans 17 amino acids. V lost 3 bases and J lost 0, with 15 bases in between. DNA for the CDR3: TGTGCCAGCTCACCGACAGGAGGACCAAACTCTGGAAACACCATATATTTT. It translates to CASSPTGGPNSGNTIYF. The full variable domain, with the rest looked up from reference TRBV18 and TRBJ1-3, is NAGVMQNPRHLVRRRGQEARLRCSPMKGHSHVYWYRQLPEEGLKFMVYLQKENIIDESGMPKERFSAEFPKEGPSILRIQQVVRGDSAAYFCASSPTGGPNSGNTIYFGEGSWLTVV.

There are a few counts of this clonotype. This chain joins TRBV7-2 and TRBJ2-1; D remains unclear. This CDR3 is built from 14 residues. V was clipped by 4 bases and J by 5 bases, with 12 bases between them. Germline loops: CDR1 SGHTA, CDR2 FQGNSA. The CDR3 protein is CASSSTLLDNEQFF. CDR3 DNA sequence: TGTGCCAGCAGCTCTACCCTCCTCGACAATGAGCAGTTCTTC.

This chain connects TRBV7-8 to TRBJ2-1; TRBD2 agrees at 7 bases. The CDR3 consists of 19 residues. With V trimmed by 1 base and J by 0 bases, 12 bases remained unmatched. The V gene's germline CDR1 is SGHVS and CDR2 FQNEAQ. CDR3 nucleotide sequence: TGTGCCAGCAGCTTAGGTCTTTTGGGCGGGGGAAGCTCCTACAATGAGCAGTTCTTC. Its translation is CASSLGLLGGGSSYNEQFF.

This chain connects TRBV20-1 to TRBJ2-1, with D possibly being TRBD1 (6 bases). Germline CDR1 DFQATT, CDR2 SNEGSKA (reference sequence). This CDR3 comprises 12 residues. CDR3 bases: TGCAGGGGGGCTAGGGATAGTAATGAGCAGTTCTTC. Translating gives CRGARDSNEQFF.

This clonotype occurred a few times. The chain couples TRBV7-9 to TRBJ2-7; 16 bases line up with TRBD2. The CDR3 has 16 amino acids. Germline values: CDR1 SEHNR, CDR2 FQNEAQ (reference sequence). The J segment lost 5 bases and the V segment lost 5 bases, leaving 6 bases of the junction unmatched. In DNA form, the CDR3 reads TGTGCCAGCAGCCAGGGACTAGCGGGAGGGCCGGACGAGCAGTACTTC. Its protein product is CASSQGLAGGPDEQYF.

This clonotype has a single count. V is TRBV29-1 and J is TRBJ2-1; 8 bases align to TRBD2. CDR3 length: 16 residues. V shed 2 bases, J shed 4 bases, and the junction held 10 bases outside the gene matches. Germline CDR1 is SQVTM and CDR2 is ANQGSEA. CDR3 sequence reads: CSVERSGVAGYNEQFF. The CDR3 nucleotides read TGCAGCGTTGAACGGAGCGGGGTAGCGGGGTACAATGAGCAGTTCTTC.

The chain couples TRBV24-1 to TRBJ1-1, with a tentative D call TRBD1 (6 bases). Germline CDR1 is KGHDR and CDR2 is SFDVKD. The CDR3 is 11 residues long. Trimming pared 7 bases from V and 5 bases from J, leaving 7 bases between. CDR3 sequence (DNA): TGTGCCACCAGAGACAGGACTGAAGCTTTCTTT. It encodes CATRDRTEAFF.